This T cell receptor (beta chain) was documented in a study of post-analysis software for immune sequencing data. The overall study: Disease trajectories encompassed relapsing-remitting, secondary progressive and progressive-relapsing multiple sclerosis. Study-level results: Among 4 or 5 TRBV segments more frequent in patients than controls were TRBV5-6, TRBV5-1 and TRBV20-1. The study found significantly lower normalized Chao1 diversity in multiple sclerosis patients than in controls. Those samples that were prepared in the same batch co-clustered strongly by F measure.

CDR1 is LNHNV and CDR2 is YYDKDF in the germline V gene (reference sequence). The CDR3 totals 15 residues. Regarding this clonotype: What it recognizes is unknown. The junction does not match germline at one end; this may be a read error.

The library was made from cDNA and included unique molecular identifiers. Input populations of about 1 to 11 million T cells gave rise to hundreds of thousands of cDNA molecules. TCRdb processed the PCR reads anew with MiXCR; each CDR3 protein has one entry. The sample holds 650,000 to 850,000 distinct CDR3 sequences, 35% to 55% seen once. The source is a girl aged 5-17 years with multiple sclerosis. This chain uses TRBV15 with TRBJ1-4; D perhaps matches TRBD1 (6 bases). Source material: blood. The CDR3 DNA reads TGTGCCACCCGCAGAGAACAGGGTTTTAATGAAAAACTGTTTTTT. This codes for CATRREQGFNEKLFF. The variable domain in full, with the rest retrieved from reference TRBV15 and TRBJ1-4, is DAMVIQNPRYQVTQFGKPVTLSCSQTLNHNVMYWYQQKSSQAPKLLFHYYDKDFNNEADTPDNFQSRRPNTSFCFLDIRSPGLGDTAMYLCATRREQGFNEKLFFGSGTQLSVL.